This is a list of T cell receptor beta chains from one sample in a study of blood T cells in healthy people across ages. TCRdb called the 5' RACE reads again in MiXCR, with one record for every CDR3 protein. This table holds about 640,000 distinct CDR3 sequences, around 54% found once. Specimen: blood. The receptors derive from a man aged 60-69 years in good health. Each CDR3 is given with its conserved first and last residue. D genes are given only for firm matches. Size tells how often a clone was seen (once, few, many) or the class of an expanded clone, and some rows leave it out.

CDR3aa: CASSARTGQETQYF; CDR3nt: TGTGCCAGCAGTGCAAGGACAGGTCAAGAGACCCAGTACTTC; j_gene: TRBJ2-5; v_gene: TRBV2; abundance: -; d_gene: TRBD1
CDR3aa: CSARASTEAFF; CDR3nt: TGCAGTGCTAGAGCAAGCACGGAAGCTTTCTTT; j_gene: TRBJ1-1; v_gene: TRBV20-1; abundance: -; d_gene: -
CDR3aa: CASSAEATGSYGYTF; CDR3nt: TGTGCCAGCAGCGCCGAGGCCACAGGGTCCTATGGCTACACCTTC; j_gene: TRBJ1-2; v_gene: TRBV9; abundance: -; d_gene: -
CDR3aa: CASCLVTGLAGGPLDTQYF; CDR3nt: TGCGCCAGCTGCTTGGTCACGGGACTAGCGGGGGGGCCGCTAGATACGCAGTATTTT; j_gene: TRBJ2-3; v_gene: TRBV5-1; abundance: -; d_gene: TRBD2
CDR3aa: CASSCRDRGQETQYF; CDR3nt: TGTGCCAGCAGTTGCCGGGACAGGGGACAAGAGACCCAGTACTTC; j_gene: TRBJ2-5; v_gene: TRBV27; abundance: -; d_gene: TRBD1
CDR3aa: CASSFPAGTQYF; CDR3nt: TGTGCCAGCAGCTTCCCGGCCGGTACGCAGTATTTT; j_gene: TRBJ2-3; v_gene: TRBV11-2; abundance: -; d_gene: -
CDR3aa: CSAERTEDEQFF; CDR3nt: TGCAGCGCGGAACGGACAGAGGATGAGCAGTTCTTC; j_gene: TRBJ2-1; v_gene: TRBV29-1; abundance: few; d_gene: -
CDR3aa: CASSFGIPGANVLTF; CDR3nt: TGTGCCAGCAGTTTTGGAATTCCTGGGGCCAACGTCCTGACTTTC; j_gene: TRBJ2-6; v_gene: TRBV27; abundance: few; d_gene: -
CDR3aa: CSARDGGGWETQYF; CDR3nt: TGCAGTGCTAGAGATGGGGGAGGATGGGAGACCCAGTACTTC; j_gene: TRBJ2-5; v_gene: TRBV20-1; abundance: few; d_gene: -
CDR3aa: CASKPGPGGNEQYF; CDR3nt: TGTGCCAGCAAGCCGGGCCCAGGGGGGAATGAGCAGTACTTC; j_gene: TRBJ2-5; v_gene: TRBV12-3/TRBV12-4; abundance: -; d_gene: -
CDR3aa: CSARRAGPRETQYF; CDR3nt: TGCAGTGCTAGACGGGCGGGTCCCCGGGAGACCCAGTACTTC; j_gene: TRBJ2-5; v_gene: TRBV20-1; abundance: -; d_gene: -
CDR3aa: CSARDVGPTVYEQFF; CDR3nt: TGCAGTGCTAGAGATGTAGGCCCGACGGTATACGAGCAGTTCTTC; j_gene: TRBJ2-1; v_gene: TRBV20-1; abundance: -; d_gene: -
CDR3aa: CAGGRGPETQYF; CDR3nt: TGTGCCGGGGGTCGGGGGCCAGAGACCCAGTACTTC; j_gene: TRBJ2-5; v_gene: TRBV6-5; abundance: -; d_gene: -
CDR3aa: CASSPGQPGEKLFF; CDR3nt: TGTGCCAGCAGCCCGGGTCAGCCGGGTGAAAAACTGTTTTTT; j_gene: TRBJ1-4; v_gene: TRBV3-1; abundance: -; d_gene: -
CDR3aa: CSAIVRQGTLNTEAFF; CDR3nt: TGCAGTGCTATCGTCCGACAGGGGACCCTGAACACTGAAGCTTTCTTT; j_gene: TRBJ1-1; v_gene: TRBV20-1; abundance: -; d_gene: TRBD1
CDR3aa: CASSWAGGAGLKTETQYF; CDR3nt: TGTGCCAGCAGTTGGGCCGGGGGGGCGGGTTTGAAAACAGAGACCCAGTACTTC; j_gene: TRBJ2-5; v_gene: TRBV6-6; abundance: -; d_gene: TRBD2
CDR3aa: CASSISIAREQYF; CDR3nt: TGTGCCAGCAGCATCTCCATCGCCAGAGAGCAGTACTTC; j_gene: TRBJ2-5; v_gene: TRBV7-2; abundance: few; d_gene: -
CDR3aa: CSATVTLAGGFLGGETQYF; CDR3nt: TGCAGTGCTACCGTGACACTAGCGGGGGGTTTTCTCGGAGGGGAGACCCAGTACTTC; j_gene: TRBJ2-5; v_gene: TRBV20-1; abundance: few; d_gene: TRBD2
CDR3aa: CASSKSHRAGNQSQHF; CDR3nt: TGTGCCAGTAGTAAAAGCCACAGAGCAGGCAATCAGTCCCAGCATTTT; j_gene: TRBJ1-5; v_gene: TRBV19; abundance: -; d_gene: -
CDR3aa: CASIKTGQGTETQYF; CDR3nt: TGTGCCAGCATTAAAACGGGACAGGGGACGGAGACCCAGTACTTC; j_gene: TRBJ2-5; v_gene: TRBV2; abundance: -; d_gene: TRBD1
CDR3aa: CATSTRDRDDGYTF; CDR3nt: TGTGCCACCAGCACACGGGACAGGGACGATGGCTACACCTTC; j_gene: TRBJ1-2; v_gene: TRBV10-3; abundance: -; d_gene: TRBD1
CDR3aa: CASSLAGTGSINQPQHF; CDR3nt: TGTGCCAGCAGCTTAGCCGGGACAGGATCCATCAATCAGCCCCAGCATTTT; j_gene: TRBJ1-5; v_gene: TRBV7-2; abundance: few; d_gene: TRBD1
CDR3aa: CASSEATGEQTQYF; CDR3nt: TGTGCCAGCAGTGAAGCCACAGGGGAACAGACCCAGTACTTC; j_gene: TRBJ2-5; v_gene: TRBV6-1; abundance: few; d_gene: TRBD1
CDR3aa: CASNGQAETQYF; CDR3nt: TGTGCCAGCAATGGGCAGGCAGAGACGCAGTATTTT; j_gene: TRBJ2-3; v_gene: TRBV2; abundance: -; d_gene: -
CDR3aa: CASSPLDIQETQYF; CDR3nt: TGTGCCAGCTCACCTTTGGACATACAAGAGACCCAGTACTTC; j_gene: TRBJ2-5; v_gene: TRBV18; abundance: few; d_gene: -
CDR3aa: CASSQVVGRAWETQYF; CDR3nt: TGTGCCAGCAGCCAAGTCGTCGGCAGGGCTTGGGAGACCCAGTACTTC; j_gene: TRBJ2-5; v_gene: TRBV3-1; abundance: -; d_gene: -
CDR3aa: CASSRDRGLTYNEQFF; CDR3nt: TGTGCCAGCAGCCGTGACAGGGGGCTTACCTACAATGAGCAGTTCTTC; j_gene: TRBJ2-1; v_gene: TRBV5-6; abundance: -; d_gene: TRBD1
CDR3aa: CASSQLAGTQYF; CDR3nt: TGCGCCAGCAGCCAACTAGCCGGGACCCAGTACTTC; j_gene: TRBJ2-5; v_gene: TRBV4-1; abundance: -; d_gene: -
CDR3aa: CASRPTTGGRAEAFF; CDR3nt: TGTGCCAGCAGACCGACGACAGGGGGCAGGGCTGAAGCTTTCTTT; j_gene: TRBJ1-1; v_gene: TRBV6-2/TRBV6-3; abundance: -; d_gene: TRBD1
CDR3aa: CASIRDQKTDTQYF; CDR3nt: TGTGCCAGCATCCGGGACCAAAAAACAGATACGCAGTATTTT; j_gene: TRBJ2-3; v_gene: TRBV2; abundance: few; d_gene: -
CDR3aa: CSATDGGYNEQYF; CDR3nt: TGCAGTGCTACGGACGGGGGATACAATGAGCAGTACTTC; j_gene: TRBJ2-7; v_gene: TRBV20-1; abundance: -; d_gene: -
CDR3aa: CASSTQLAPGGYTF; CDR3nt: TGTGCCAGCAGCACCCAATTGGCCCCAGGGGGCTACACCTTC; j_gene: TRBJ1-2; v_gene: TRBV27; abundance: -; d_gene: -
CDR3aa: CASSQEMSQHYNSPLHF; CDR3nt: TGCGCCAGCAGCCAAGAAATGTCCCAGCATTATAATTCACCCCTCCACTTT; j_gene: TRBJ1-6; v_gene: TRBV4-1; abundance: few; d_gene: -
CDR3aa: CSVGGGQTNTDTQYF; CDR3nt: TGCAGCGTTGGGGGTGGACAAACCAACACAGATACGCAGTATTTT; j_gene: TRBJ2-3; v_gene: TRBV29-1; abundance: few; d_gene: -
CDR3aa: CASSKGLAGVNEQFF; CDR3nt: TGTGCCAGCAGTAAGGGACTAGCGGGGGTCAATGAGCAGTTCTTC; j_gene: TRBJ2-1; v_gene: TRBV28; abundance: -; d_gene: TRBD2
CDR3aa: CASSLGTSGASYEQYF; CDR3nt: TGTGCCAGCAGCTTGGGGACTAGCGGGGCGTCCTACGAGCAGTACTTC; j_gene: TRBJ2-7; v_gene: TRBV11-2; abundance: -; d_gene: TRBD2
CDR3aa: CASRDGASGRYEQFF; CDR3nt: TGTGCCAGCAGGGATGGGGCTAGCGGGAGATATGAGCAGTTCTTC; j_gene: TRBJ2-1; v_gene: TRBV6-2/TRBV6-3; abundance: -; d_gene: TRBD2
CDR3aa: CASSSDRDAYNEQFF; CDR3nt: TGTGCCAGCAGTTCGGACAGGGACGCCTACAATGAGCAGTTCTTC; j_gene: TRBJ2-1; v_gene: TRBV6-5; abundance: -; d_gene: TRBD1
CDR3aa: CSARLGGGNEQFF; CDR3nt: TGCAGTGCCAGGCTAGGGGGAGGGAATGAGCAGTTCTTC; j_gene: TRBJ2-1; v_gene: TRBV20-1; abundance: -; d_gene: -
CDR3aa: CSALDTSGQNNQPQHF; CDR3nt: TGCAGTGCGCTGGACACCTCGGGACAGAATAATCAGCCCCAGCATTTT; j_gene: TRBJ1-5; v_gene: TRBV20-1; abundance: -; d_gene: TRBD1
CDR3aa: CASSTSGTGGIGTEAFF; CDR3nt: TGTGCCAGCAGCACTAGCGGGACAGGGGGGATTGGAACTGAAGCTTTCTTT; j_gene: TRBJ1-1; v_gene: TRBV6-1; abundance: few; d_gene: TRBD1
CDR3aa: CASSGDGTYGYTF; CDR3nt: TGTGCCAGCAGCGGAGACGGCACCTATGGCTACACCTTC; j_gene: TRBJ1-2; v_gene: TRBV9; abundance: -; d_gene: -
CDR3aa: CGGRDRGIVNYGYTF; CDR3nt: TGCGGAGGACGGGACAGGGGAATCGTTAACTATGGCTACACCTTC; j_gene: TRBJ1-2; v_gene: TRBV20-1; abundance: -; d_gene: TRBD1
CDR3aa: CASSLQTHYGYTF; CDR3nt: TGTGCCAGCAGTTTGCAGACCCACTATGGCTACACCTTC; j_gene: TRBJ1-2; v_gene: TRBV12-3/TRBV12-4; abundance: -; d_gene: -
CDR3aa: CSVEGFNEQFF; CDR3nt: TGCAGCGTTGAGGGGTTCAATGAGCAGTTCTTC; j_gene: TRBJ2-1; v_gene: TRBV29-1; abundance: -; d_gene: -
CDR3aa: CASSRQIGGAHNEQFF; CDR3nt: TGTGCCAGCAGCCGCCAAATAGGGGGGGCCCACAATGAGCAGTTCTTC; j_gene: TRBJ2-1; v_gene: TRBV3-1; abundance: -; d_gene: -
CDR3aa: CATSRAVLGTEAFF; CDR3nt: TGTGCCACCAGCAGAGCGGTTTTAGGCACTGAAGCTTTCTTT; j_gene: TRBJ1-1; v_gene: TRBV15; abundance: -; d_gene: -
CDR3aa: CSAAGGEGYGYTF; CDR3nt: TGCAGTGCGGCAGGGGGCGAGGGCTATGGCTACACCTTC; j_gene: TRBJ1-2; v_gene: TRBV20-1; abundance: -; d_gene: TRBD1